These T cell receptor beta chains were read from a single sample in a study of beta chain features in type 1 diabetes. Sequencing used immunoSEQ multiplex PCR; TCRdb keeps in-frame clones, though not all of them. The table records around 180,000 clones, roughly 8% of them present only once. The sequenced material came from central memory CD4+ T cells from blood. The receptors shown here come from a man between 18 and 29 years old with type 1 diabetes. The CDR3 runs from the conserved cysteine through the conserved F or W. D genes are given only for firm matches. Clone size is stated in some rows and not others, as once, few, many or a class when expanded.

abundance: NA
v_gene: TRBV10-3
d_gene: TRBD1
j_gene: TRBJ1-2
CDR3aa: CAISVRDRGHYYGYTF
CDR3nt: TGTGCCATCAGCGTCCGGGACAGGGGCCATTACTATGGCTACACCTTC

abundance: NA
v_gene: TRBV5-6
d_gene: TRBD1
j_gene: TRBJ2-5
CDR3aa: CASSLARGQGETQYF
CDR3nt: TGTGCCAGCAGCTTGGCCCGGGGACAGGGAGAGACCCAGTACTTC

abundance: few
v_gene: TRBV2
d_gene: NA
j_gene: TRBJ2-7
CDR3aa: CASGPRGEQYF
CDR3nt: TGTGCCAGCGGGCCTCGGGGAGAGCAGTACTTC

abundance: NA
v_gene: TRBV18
d_gene: TRBD1
j_gene: TRBJ1-1
CDR3aa: CASSPSLQGSGTEAFF
CDR3nt: TGTGCCAGCTCACCGTCCTTACAGGGGTCGGGCACTGAAGCTTTCTTT

abundance: NA
v_gene: TRBV5-1
d_gene: TRBD2
j_gene: TRBJ2-5
CDR3aa: CASTPRSGGLPGTQYF
CDR3nt: TGCGCCAGCACTCCACGTAGCGGGGGGTTGCCTGGGACCCAGTACTTC

abundance: many
v_gene: TRBV2
d_gene: NA
j_gene: TRBJ2-2
CDR3aa: CASSEGRDTGELFF
CDR3nt: TGTGCCAGCAGTGAAGGCAGGGACACCGGGGAGCTGTTTTTT

abundance: NA
v_gene: TRBV29-1
d_gene: TRBD1
j_gene: TRBJ1-1
CDR3aa: CSTKGATNTEAFF
CDR3nt: TGCAGCACTAAGGGGGCTACGAACACTGAAGCTTTCTTT

abundance: few
v_gene: TRBV6-6
d_gene: TRBD2
j_gene: TRBJ2-7
CDR3aa: CASRYGGAGEQYF
CDR3nt: TGTGCCAGCAGGTACGGGGGGGCAGGCGAGCAGTACTTC

abundance: NA
v_gene: TRBV7-2
d_gene: TRBD2
j_gene: TRBJ2-1
CDR3aa: CASSLLILREVEQFF
CDR3nt: TGTGCCAGCAGCTTATTAATTCTCCGGGAGGTTGAGCAGTTCTTC

abundance: few
v_gene: TRBV5-1
d_gene: NA
j_gene: TRBJ2-6
CDR3aa: CASSRQSSGANVLTF
CDR3nt: TGCGCCAGCAGCCGCCAGTCCTCTGGGGCCAACGTCCTGACTTTC

abundance: NA
v_gene: TRBV7-2
d_gene: NA
j_gene: TRBJ2-3
CDR3aa: CASSLWGSLSTDTQYF
CDR3nt: TGTGCCAGCAGCTTATGGGGCTCCCTTAGCACAGATACGCAGTATTTT

abundance: NA
v_gene: TRBV21-1
d_gene: NA
j_gene: TRBJ2-7
CDR3aa: CASSKALDPGLSTYEQYF
CDR3nt: TGTGCCAGCAGCAAAGCGCTCGATCCGGGACTCTCGACCTACGAGCAGTACTTC

abundance: NA
v_gene: TRBV6-5
d_gene: NA
j_gene: TRBJ2-7
CDR3aa: CASKERGEQYF
CDR3nt: TGTGCCAGCAAAGAACGGGGTGAGCAGTACTTC

abundance: NA
v_gene: TRBV11-2
d_gene: TRBD2
j_gene: TRBJ2-3
CDR3aa: CASSFTIRLAGDGTQYF
CDR3nt: TGTGCCAGCAGCTTTACAATCAGACTAGCGGGAGATGGTACGCAGTATTTT

abundance: many
v_gene: TRBV29-1
d_gene: NA
j_gene: TRBJ2-5
CDR3aa: CSVQQETQYF
CDR3nt: TGCAGCGTACAGCAAGAGACCCAGTACTTC

abundance: few
v_gene: TRBV18
d_gene: TRBD1
j_gene: TRBJ2-7
CDR3aa: CASSEGQGAREQYF
CDR3nt: TGTGCCAGCTCCGAGGGACAGGGGGCTCGCGAGCAGTACTTC

abundance: NA
v_gene: TRBV5-8
d_gene: NA
j_gene: TRBJ2-2
CDR3aa: CASSLAGGYTGELFF
CDR3nt: TGTGCCAGCAGCTTGGCCGGGGGATACACCGGGGAGCTGTTTTTT

abundance: few
v_gene: TRBV28
d_gene: TRBD1
j_gene: TRBJ2-1
CDR3aa: CASSGDRGNEQFF
CDR3nt: TGTGCCAGCAGTGGGGACAGGGGAAATGAGCAGTTCTTC

abundance: NA
v_gene: TRBV2
d_gene: TRBD1
j_gene: TRBJ2-3
CDR3aa: CASSAGTGTDTQYF
CDR3nt: TGTGCCAGCAGCGCCGGGACAGGGACAGATACGCAGTATTTT

abundance: NA
v_gene: TRBV18
d_gene: NA
j_gene: TRBJ1-1
CDR3aa: CASSPAENTEAFF
CDR3nt: TGTGCCAGCTCACCGGCTGAGAACACTGAAGCTTTCTTT

abundance: NA
v_gene: TRBV30
d_gene: TRBD1
j_gene: TRBJ1-2
CDR3aa: CAWRDSALYGYTF
CDR3nt: TGTGCCTGGCGGGACAGTGCGCTCTATGGCTACACCTTC

abundance: NA
v_gene: TRBV7-2
d_gene: TRBD2
j_gene: TRBJ2-1
CDR3aa: CASSLAGAGGRDEQFF
CDR3nt: TGTGCCAGCAGCTTAGCTGGAGCGGGAGGGCGGGATGAGCAGTTCTTC

abundance: NA
v_gene: TRBV6-4
d_gene: TRBD1
j_gene: TRBJ2-3
CDR3aa: CASSAQGADTQYF
CDR3nt: TGTGCCAGCAGTGCCCAGGGGGCAGATACGCAGTATTTT

abundance: NA
v_gene: TRBV5-1
d_gene: NA
j_gene: TRBJ2-3
CDR3aa: CASGLGQGTDTQYF
CDR3nt: TGCGCCAGCGGCCTGGGGCAGGGCACAGATACGCAGTATTTT

abundance: NA
v_gene: TRBV7-2
d_gene: NA
j_gene: TRBJ2-5
CDR3aa: CASSLVPEETQYF
CDR3nt: TGTGCCAGCAGCTTAGTTCCGGAAGAGACCCAGTACTTC

abundance: NA
v_gene: TRBV10-3
d_gene: TRBD1
j_gene: TRBJ2-5
CDR3aa: CAISEYTGAQETQYF
CDR3nt: TGTGCCATCAGTGAGTACACAGGGGCCCAAGAGACCCAGTACTTC